A single sample gave rise to the 8 T cell receptor beta chains below, sequenced in a study of memory CD4+ T cells and cytomegalovirus serostatus. TCRdb's copy holds only in-frame clones and misses some; the assay was immunoSEQ multiplex PCR. Altogether more than 45,000 clones are present, about 81% being singletons, with the ten largest covering 1% to 1.2%. Single viable CD3+CD4+CD8-CD45RO+ cells were sorted as the memory CD4+ T cells. Sequenced: memory CD4+ T cells from blood. The receptors derive from an adult in good health and CMV-seronegative.

The CDR3 coding sequence is TGCGCCAGCAGCCAAGATGGTGGCGGTAGAAGCAATCAGCCCCAGCATTTT. As protein: CASSQDGGGRSNQPQHF. This rearrangement joins TRBV4-1 to TRBJ1-5; D unresolved. The germline V and J ends were trimmed by 0 bases and 1 base, with 13 bases remaining between them. The length of the CDR3 is 17 residues. CDR1 is MGHRA, CDR2 YSYEKL, per germline.

The J gene is TRBJ1-5, the V gene TRBV6-1; D is uncertain. This CDR3 contains 15 residues. Germline-derived CDR1 and CDR2 are MNHNS and SASEGT. V gave up 5 bases and J gave up 2 bases, with 13 bases separating them. This CDR3 is CASSIGWLGNQPQHF. CDR3 nucleotide sequence: TGTGCCAGCAGTATAGGATGGCTAGGCAATCAGCCCCAGCATTTT.

This clone has just a few counts. This rearrangement joins TRBV6-5 to TRBJ2-7; D unclear. In germline, CDR1 is MNHEY, CDR2 SVGAGI. Trimming left V 7 bases short and J 4 bases short, with 11 bases between. The CDR3 runs to 12 residues. CDR3 nucleotides: TGTGCCAGCAAAGGGCCTAATTACGAGCAGTACTTC. Encoded protein: CASKGPNYEQYF.

V usage is TRBV10-3 and J usage is TRBJ1-1; the match to TRBD1 covers 7 bases. The ends lost 3 bases at V and 4 bases at J; junction bases unmatched: 5. Germline loops: CDR1 ENHRY, CDR2 SYGVKD. The CDR3 totals 14 residues. The chain's CDR3 is CAISDRQGGTEAFF. CDR3 in DNA: TGTGCCATCAGTGACCGGCAGGGGGGCACTGAAGCTTTCTTT.

The chain joins TRBV6-5 to TRBJ2-1; maybe TRBD1 (7 bases). This CDR3 has 12 amino acids. The V gene's germline CDR1 is MNHEY and CDR2 SVGAGI. V was pared by 8 bases and J by 10 bases, with 15 bases between. The CDR3 spells CASRKSGGEQFF. CDR3 sequence (DNA): TGTGCCAGCCGTAAGTCAGGGGGGGAGCAGTTCTTC.

The rearrangement links TRBV2 to TRBJ1-5; D is possibly TRBD1 (6 bases). Germline V CDR1 and CDR2: SNHLY, FYNNEI. The CDR3 totals 16 residues. Trimming shortened V by 7 bases and J by 4 bases, and 20 bases separated the two germline ends. The CDR3 loop reads CASTGTGGTRNQPQHF. CDR3 DNA: TGTGCCAGCACCGGAACGGGGGGCACGAGAAATCAGCCCCAGCATTTT.

This clone was found once. The genes are TRBV28 and TRBJ1-5, with 7 bases aligning to TRBD1. Germline V lookup: CDR1 MDHEN, CDR2 SYDVKM. The V gene end was trimmed by 5 bases and the J gene end by 6 bases; junction bases not matched to a gene: 10. The CDR3 totals 15 residues. The CDR3 DNA follows: TGTGCCAGCAGTCCGGGTGGGACAGCTATTCAGCCCCAGCATTTT. It translates to CASSPGGTAIQPQHF.

This chain uses TRBV5-1 with TRBJ1-3; no clear D. Trimming pared 2 bases from V and 3 bases from J, leaving 12 bases between. Germline loops: CDR1 SGHRS, CDR2 YFSETQ. CDR3 size: 15 residues. CDR3 protein: CASSLDVLGGNTIYF. DNA of the CDR3: TGCGCCAGCAGCTTAGACGTCCTGGGTGGAAACACCATATATTTT.